These 3 T cell receptor beta chains originate from one sample sequenced in a study of cytomegalovirus exposure and HLA in healthy donors. Primers for the PCR totalled 60 Vbeta and 13 Jbeta. Some clones are missing from TCRdb's copy, which holds only in-frame ones; the method was immunoSEQ multiplex PCR. The data contain 200,000 to 250,000 clones, roughly 80% of them singletons. Sequenced input: PBMCs. The receptors were sampled from a male donor in good health and CMV-seronegative.

The chain carries TRBV5-1 and TRBJ2-3; D is possibly TRBD1 (8 bases). Trimming cost V 2 bases and J 3 bases, with 16 bases left between them. CDR1 is SGHRS and CDR2 is YFSETQ in the germline V gene. CDR3 length: 16 residues. The CDR3 sequence is CASSLSTGGVTDTQYF. The CDR3 DNA reads TGCGCCAGCAGCTTAAGTACAGGGGGGGTGACAGATACGCAGTATTTT.

This chain joins TRBV4-1 and TRBJ2-1, with 16 positions matching TRBD2. This CDR3 region has 19 residues. The V gene's germline CDR1 is MGHRA and CDR2 YSYEKL. The ends lost 2 bases at V and 3 bases at J; junction bases unmatched: 7. The CDR3 bases are TGCGCCAGCAGCCAATCCGGGACTAGCGGGAGGGCCTTCTACAATGAGCAGTTCTTC. Protein product: CASSQSGTSGRAFYNEQFF.

This chain uses TRBV6-1 with TRBJ1-1; 8 bases match TRBD1. The V gene's germline CDR1 is MNHNS and CDR2 SASEGT. V was pared by 3 bases and J by 5 bases, with 2 bases of the junction left unmatched. There are 13 residues in the CDR3. The DNA of the CDR3 is TGTGCCAGCAGTGATGACAGGGGTACTGAAGCTTTCTTT. Translating gives CASSDDRGTEAFF.